This TCR beta chain was sequenced during a study of shared clonotypes between healthy human individuals. Sorted-subset replicate PCR reactions contained roughly 200 ng DNA, corresponding to tens of thousands of T cell genomes. Produced via immunoSEQ multiplex PCR; TCRdb's table is partial and in-frame only. The sample contains more than 900,000 clones, 75% to 80% of which appear only once. CD45RA-negative memory and CD45RA+ naive subsets were split from the CD4+ cells. This CDR3 region has 13 residues. Deletions cut 6 bases from V and 2 bases from J, with 10 bases between. Germline V gene sequence: CDR1 MNHEY, CDR2 SVGAGI.

The sequenced material came from memory CD4+ T cells from PBMCs. Subset specified: CD45RA-negative fraction. The rearrangement links TRBV6-5 to TRBJ2-5; maybe TRBD2 (5 bases). The source is a man between 18 and 29 years old in good health. Some clones in this sample may be carry-over from other donors' samples. The CDR3 DNA reads as TGTGCCAGCAGGTATAGCGTGCAAGAGACCCAGTACTTC. Its protein is CASRYSVQETQYF.